Listed below are T cell receptor beta chains from one sample, sequenced in a study of shared clonotypes between healthy human individuals. This table comes from immunoSEQ multiplex PCR, and its TCRdb copy is limited to in-frame clones, with some not included. The sample lists 550,000 to 600,000 clones, around 76% occurring once. Sequencing was performed on PBMCs. The source is a woman aged 40 to 50 in good health. Some clones in this sample may be carry-over from other donors' samples. The CDR3 runs from the conserved cysteine through the conserved F or W. Fields, in order: J gene, V gene, D gene, clone size, CDR3 protein, CDR3 DNA. D genes are given only for firm matches. Some rows have no size entry. The others give once, few or many, or a class for an expanded clone.

J gene: TRBJ2-1
V gene: TRBV5-1
D gene: -
clone size: -
CDR3 protein: CASSFDSDVNEQFF
CDR3 DNA: TGCGCCAGCAGCTTCGACAGTGACGTCAATGAGCAGTTCTTC

J gene: TRBJ2-5
V gene: TRBV5-1
D gene: TRBD1
clone size: -
CDR3 protein: CASSLEGQAIETQYF
CDR3 DNA: TGCGCCAGCAGCTTGGAGGGACAGGCCATTGAGACCCAGTACTTC

J gene: TRBJ1-1
V gene: TRBV7-8
D gene: -
clone size: -
CDR3 protein: CASSSLTVNTEAFF
CDR3 DNA: TGTGCCAGCAGCTCACTAACAGTGAACACTGAAGCTTTCTTT

J gene: TRBJ2-1
V gene: TRBV7-3
D gene: -
clone size: -
CDR3 protein: CASSQSRGEQFF
CDR3 DNA: TGTGCCAGCAGCCAAAGTCGTGGCGAGCAGTTCTTC

J gene: TRBJ2-6
V gene: TRBV9
D gene: TRBD1
clone size: -
CDR3 protein: CASSVVGTGRSGANVLTF
CDR3 DNA: TGTGCCAGCAGCGTAGTCGGGACAGGGAGGTCTGGGGCCAACGTCCTGACTTTC

J gene: TRBJ2-7
V gene: TRBV4-1
D gene: TRBD1
clone size: -
CDR3 protein: CASNANPTGGYEQYF
CDR3 DNA: TGCGCCAGCAACGCCAATCCGACAGGGGGCTACGAGCAGTACTTC

J gene: TRBJ1-2
V gene: TRBV28
D gene: -
clone size: -
CDR3 protein: CASSLPQGRDYGYTF
CDR3 DNA: TGTGCCAGCAGTTTACCCCAGGGGAGAGATTATGGCTACACCTTC

J gene: TRBJ1-1
V gene: TRBV2
D gene: -
clone size: -
CDR3 protein: CASSVFTEAFF
CDR3 DNA: TGTGCCAGCAGTGTATTCACTGAAGCTTTCTTT

J gene: TRBJ2-1
V gene: TRBV6-1
D gene: -
clone size: -
CDR3 protein: CASTKNLVHEQFF
CDR3 DNA: TGTGCCAGCACCAAAAACCTTGTGCATGAGCAGTTCTTC

J gene: TRBJ1-2
V gene: TRBV29-1
D gene: -
clone size: few
CDR3 protein: CSVDGLTPQAGYTF
CDR3 DNA: TGCAGCGTTGACGGCCTGACACCGCAAGCTGGCTACACCTTC

J gene: TRBJ2-1
V gene: TRBV4-2
D gene: -
clone size: -
CDR3 protein: CASSQNRGGNEQFF
CDR3 DNA: TGTGCCAGCAGCCAAAACCGAGGTGGCAATGAGCAGTTCTTC

J gene: TRBJ2-5
V gene: TRBV11-2
D gene: TRBD1
clone size: -
CDR3 protein: CASSTTSTRGETQYF
CDR3 DNA: TGTGCCAGCAGCACCACTTCTACCAGGGGGGAGACCCAGTACTTC

J gene: TRBJ2-7
V gene: TRBV5-1
D gene: -
clone size: few
CDR3 protein: CASSLAVGEYEQYF
CDR3 DNA: TGCGCCAGCAGCTTGGCCGTAGGGGAGTACGAGCAGTACTTC

J gene: TRBJ2-7
V gene: TRBV5-1
D gene: -
clone size: -
CDR3 protein: CASSTQGIGYEQYF
CDR3 DNA: TGCGCCAGCAGCACACAGGGTATTGGCTACGAGCAGTACTTC

J gene: TRBJ2-7
V gene: TRBV11-2
D gene: -
clone size: -
CDR3 protein: CASSLGVGEQYF
CDR3 DNA: TGTGCCAGCAGCCTGGGGGTCGGCGAGCAGTACTTC

J gene: TRBJ2-3
V gene: TRBV5-1
D gene: -
clone size: few
CDR3 protein: CASSLMGWTDTQYF
CDR3 DNA: TGCGCCAGCAGCTTGATGGGATGGACAGATACGCAGTATTTT

J gene: TRBJ2-5
V gene: TRBV19
D gene: TRBD2
clone size: -
CDR3 protein: CASSMGGGETQYF
CDR3 DNA: TGTGCCAGTAGTATGGGGGGGGGAGAGACCCAGTACTTC

J gene: TRBJ1-1
V gene: TRBV5-1
D gene: TRBD1
clone size: -
CDR3 protein: CASSFSGGDTEAFF
CDR3 DNA: TGCGCCAGCAGCTTCTCAGGGGGGGACACTGAAGCTTTCTTT

J gene: TRBJ2-5
V gene: TRBV29-1
D gene: -
clone size: -
CDR3 protein: CSAIVGARGETQYF
CDR3 DNA: TGCAGCGCCATAGTGGGGGCGCGAGGGGAGACCCAGTACTTC

J gene: TRBJ2-5
V gene: TRBV7-3
D gene: TRBD2
clone size: once
CDR3 protein: CASSLASGTWTQYF
CDR3 DNA: TGTGCCAGCAGCTTGGCTAGCGGGACGTGGACCCAGTACTTC

J gene: TRBJ1-4
V gene: TRBV4-2
D gene: TRBD1
clone size: -
CDR3 protein: CASSQDTGGGTNEKLFF
CDR3 DNA: TGTGCCAGCAGCCAAGATACAGGGGGGGGCACTAATGAAAAACTGTTTTTT

J gene: TRBJ2-7
V gene: TRBV27
D gene: TRBD1
clone size: -
CDR3 protein: CASSLSRTGHEQYF
CDR3 DNA: TGTGCCAGCAGTTTATCGAGGACAGGGCACGAGCAGTACTTC

J gene: TRBJ1-1
V gene: TRBV28
D gene: TRBD1
clone size: -
CDR3 protein: CASSLVDRGMNTEAFF
CDR3 DNA: TGTGCCAGCAGTTTAGTGGACAGGGGTATGAACACTGAAGCTTTCTTT

J gene: TRBJ2-7
V gene: TRBV7-2
D gene: TRBD2
clone size: -
CDR3 protein: CASSPQASGSYEQYF
CDR3 DNA: TGTGCCAGCAGCCCCCAGGCTAGCGGTTCCTACGAGCAGTACTTC

J gene: TRBJ2-7
V gene: TRBV2
D gene: -
clone size: -
CDR3 protein: CASRGAAYEQYF
CDR3 DNA: TGTGCCAGCAGGGGGGCCGCCTACGAGCAGTACTTC

J gene: TRBJ2-5
V gene: TRBV28
D gene: -
clone size: -
CDR3 protein: CASSLSGYRQETQYF
CDR3 DNA: TGTGCCAGCAGTTTATCCGGGTATCGCCAAGAGACCCAGTACTTC

J gene: TRBJ1-5
V gene: TRBV28
D gene: TRBD1
clone size: -
CDR3 protein: CASSSFPGQGIMPQHF
CDR3 DNA: TGTGCCAGCAGTTCGTTCCCGGGACAGGGGATCATGCCCCAGCATTTT